Presented here are 29 T cell receptor beta chains from one specimen sequenced in a study of T cells after yellow fever vaccination. TCRdb analysed the 5' RACE reads with MiXCR anew, one entry per CDR3 protein. Counted here are around 310,000 distinct CDR3 sequences, approximately 4.2% occurring once; the ten biggest clones make up 20% to 30%. The sequences come from PBMCs, collected 5 days after the yellow fever booster vaccination. These receptors originate from a man in his late teens or twenties who received the YFV17D yellow fever vaccine.

In its sample, this clonotype was seen many times. The chain combines TRBV7-9 with TRBJ2-1; perhaps D is TRBD1 or TRBD2 (5 bases each). The CDR3 totals 14 residues. Trimming cost V 5 bases and J 8 bases, with 16 bases left between them. The germline gives CDR1 SEHNR, CDR2 FQNEAQ (reference sequence). CDR3 coding DNA: TGTGCCAGCAGCCTCTCGGCCCGGGGCGATGAGCAGTTCTTC. Translating it yields CASSLSARGDEQFF.

This clonotype was seen more than once but under ten times. This sequence joins TRBV4-3 and TRBJ1-4; no reliable D call. CDR3 size: 15 residues. The V and J ends lost 0 bases and 8 bases respectively, with 13 bases between them. The germline V gene encodes CDR1 LGHNA and CDR2 YSLEER. The CDR3 DNA reads TGCGCCAGCAGCCAAGATAATCGGGTTGGGGAAAAACTGTTTTTT. It yields the protein CASSQDNRVGEKLFF.

This rearrangement joins TRBV27 to TRBJ1-2, with unresolved D. V was cut by 6 bases and J by 0 bases, with 14 bases left in between. CDR1 is MNHEY, CDR2 SMNVEV, per germline (reference sequence). The CDR3 loop spans 15 amino acids. CDR3 amino acids: CASRGPGRANYGYTF. For the CDR3, the DNA is TGTGCCAGCAGGGGTCCGGGGAGGGCTAACTATGGCTACACCTTC.

This clonotype was detected only a few times. The rearrangement links TRBV6-1 to TRBJ1-5, with unresolved D. Germline V gene lookup returns CDR1 MNHNS and CDR2 SASEGT. The V and J ends lost 11 bases and 9 bases respectively, with 23 bases between them. The CDR3 loop spans 14 amino acids. The CDR3 loop reads CASQPYGEGRPQHF. DNA of the CDR3: TGTGCCTCACAACCCTACGGGGAGGGTCGGCCCCAGCATTTT.

This clonotype was found a few times. As DNA, the CDR3 is TGTGCCAGCAAGGTCGCGGGCGGAAACATTCAGTACTTC. As protein: CASKVAGGNIQYF. This chain links TRBV25-1 with TRBJ2-4; D perhaps matches TRBD2 (5 bases). V lost 7 bases and J lost 6, with 13 bases in between. The CDR3 loop spans 13 amino acids. Germline V CDR1 and CDR2: MGHDK, SYGVNS.

The chain couples TRBV7-6 to TRBJ2-7; 9 bases are shared with TRBD1. This CDR3 contains 15 residues. V lost 4 bases to trimming and J lost 3 bases; unmatched junction nucleotides: 7. Germline V gene lookup returns CDR1 SGHVS and CDR2 FNYEAQ. CDR3 sequence reads: CASSYRGQGNYEQYF. CDR3 in DNA: TGTGCCAGCAGCTACCGGGGACAGGGAAACTACGAGCAGTACTTC.

CDR3: CASSLAGGFSTEAFF. In DNA form, the CDR3 reads TGCGCCAGCAGCTTGGCCGGGGGGTTTAGCACTGAAGCTTTCTTT. The rearrangement joins TRBV5-1 to TRBJ1-1; D is perhaps TRBD1 (5 bases). This CDR3 is built from 15 residues. Germline-derived CDR1 and CDR2 are SGHRS and YFSETQ. Trimming took off 0 bases at V and 4 bases at J, with 13 bases between the two ends.

This clonotype occurred a few times. The chain joins TRBV4-1 to TRBJ2-5, with 8 bases aligning to TRBD2. CDR3 length equals 15 residues. CDR1 is MGHRA and CDR2 is YSYEKL in the germline V gene. The V gene end was trimmed by 1 base and the J gene end by 3 bases; junction bases not matched to a gene: 4. The CDR3 bases are TGCGCCAGCAGCCAAGTAGGGACTAGGGAAGAGACCCAGTACTTC. Translated: CASSQVGTREETQYF.

There are many counts of this clonotype. This sequence joins TRBV7-2 and TRBJ2-1; D is unclear. Deletions cut 5 bases from V and 5 bases from J, with 7 bases between. This CDR3 contains 12 residues. Germline V CDR1 and CDR2: SGHTA, FQGNSA. CDR3 nucleotide sequence: TGTGCCAGCAGCCAACATCACAATGAGCAGTTCTTC. It specifies CASSQHHNEQFF.

This clonotype was recorded at least ten times. V is TRBV12-3 or TRBV12-4 and J is TRBJ2-5; the D gene is possibly TRBD1 (5 bases). The CDR3 loop spans 14 amino acids. The ends were cut back, 4 bases at V and 1 base at J, with 10 bases in the middle. The CDR3 bases are TGTGCCAGCAGTTCTTCAGACAGCCAAGAGACCCAGTACTTC. Translation: CASSSSDSQETQYF.

CDR3 sequence (DNA): TGTGCCAGCAGTTATCTGCAGGGTGGGACCGGGGAGCTGTTTTTT. Its translation: CASSYLQGGTGELFF. This sequence joins TRBV6-2 or TRBV6-3 and TRBJ2-2; D possibly corresponds to TRBD1 (5 bases). The CDR3 has 15 amino acids. V was cut by 3 bases and J by 5 bases, with 13 bases left in between. Germline CDR1 MNHEY, CDR2 SVGEGT.

This clonotype was recorded many times. The chain joins TRBV12-3 or TRBV12-4 to TRBJ1-1; no firm D call. CDR3 length: 14 residues. V gave up 3 bases and J gave up 3 bases, with 11 bases separating them. CDR3: CASSFRAADTEAFF. CDR3 nucleotide sequence: TGTGCCAGCAGTTTTAGGGCAGCAGACACTGAAGCTTTCTTT.

CDR3 bases: TGCGCCAGCAGTAGCGGGACACAGTATGAAAAACTGTTTTTT. Amino acids: CASSSGTQYEKLFF. The genes are TRBV5-1 and TRBJ1-4; D possibly corresponds to TRBD1 (6 bases). The CDR3 has 14 residues. CDR1 and CDR2 from the germline V gene are SGHRS and YFSETQ. V gave up 5 bases and J gave up 6 bases, with 14 bases separating them.

The V call is TRBV20-1, the J call TRBJ2-7, with 8 bases that match TRBD2. After removal of 2 bases from V and 6 bases from J, the junction contained 12 bases not matched to a gene. CDR3 length: 15 residues. The V gene's germline CDR1 is DFQATT and CDR2 SNEGSKA (reference sequence). The CDR3 nucleotides read TGCAGTGCTAGACCTCGCGGGGGGACCACCCCCGAGCAGTACGTC. This encodes CSARPRGGTTPEQYV.

This clonotype was picked up many times. The V gene is TRBV18, the J gene TRBJ2-7; the D gene could be TRBD1 or TRBD2 (5 bases each). The CDR3 consists of 15 residues. V shed 3 bases and J shed 0 bases, with 12 bases lying between them. The germline CDR1 and CDR2 sequences are KGHSH and LQKENI. The CDR3 loop is CASSPSRGFSYEQYF. CDR3 nucleotides: TGTGCCAGCTCACCTTCCCGGGGCTTCTCCTACGAGCAGTACTTC.

This clonotype was seen a handful of times. This sequence joins TRBV23-1 and TRBJ2-7; a possible D gene is TRBD2 (6 bases). TRBV23-1 is known as an ORF, though its function is uncertain. Trimming shortened V by 6 bases and J by 7 bases, and 19 bases separated the two germline ends. CDR3 length: 14 residues. The CDR3 DNA follows: TGCGCCAGCAGGCGGCCACACCACCGGGGGGAGCAGTACTTC. The encoded protein is CASRRPHHRGEQYF.

This chain connects TRBV5-1 to TRBJ2-5; D is perhaps TRBD2 (5 bases). Germline V CDR1 and CDR2: SGHRS, YFSETQ. V dropped 0 bases and J dropped 4 bases, with 13 bases sitting between them. The CDR3 extends over 15 amino acids. The CDR3 here is CASSLALAAPETQYF. As DNA, the CDR3 is TGCGCCAGCAGCTTGGCTCTAGCAGCCCCAGAGACCCAGTACTTC.

The chain carries TRBV11-2 and TRBJ1-2; 10 positions agree with TRBD1. This CDR3 spans 17 amino acids. With V trimmed by 5 bases and J by 0 bases, 9 bases remained unmatched. The germline gives CDR1 SGHAT, CDR2 FQNNGV. CDR3 DNA: TGTGCCAGCAGCCCGTGGACAGGGGGGTTAGCTAACTATGGCTACACCTTC. Translating it yields CASSPWTGGLANYGYTF.

The sample holds many counts of this clonotype. The chain recombines TRBV20-1 with TRBJ1-1; 7 nucleotides match TRBD1. CDR3 length: 15 residues. After removal of 6 bases from V and 4 bases from J, the junction contained 14 bases not matched to a gene. The germline V gene has CDR1 DFQATT and CDR2 SNEGSKA (reference sequence). The CDR3 DNA reads TGCAGTGCCCGAAGGGTGGCAGGGGGTGTCACTGAAGCTTTCTTT. It translates to CSARRVAGGVTEAFF.

This sequence joins TRBV30 and TRBJ2-7; the D is unclear. This CDR3 comprises 11 residues. In germline, CDR1 is GTSNPN, CDR2 SVGIG (reference sequence). Trimming cost V 5 bases and J 5 bases, with 10 bases left between them. The CDR3 spells CAWGPRDEQYF. CDR3 DNA sequence: TGTGCCTGGGGTCCCCGAGACGAGCAGTACTTC.

The V gene is TRBV6-6, the J gene TRBJ2-3, with D perhaps matching TRBD1 (5 bases). The CDR3 covers 16 residues. V gave up 6 bases and J gave up 0 bases, with 16 bases separating them. CDR1 is MNHNY and CDR2 is SVGAGI in the germline V gene (reference sequence). The CDR3 sequence: CASSTRIQASTDTQYF. The CDR3 DNA reads TGTGCCAGCAGCACCCGGATACAGGCTAGCACAGATACGCAGTATTTT.

A few counts support this clonotype. The chain employs TRBV2 and TRBJ1-2, with 10 bases matching TRBD1. Germline CDR1 is SNHLY and CDR2 is FYNNEI. V lost 10 bases, J lost 7 bases, and 9 bases stayed unmatched. This CDR3 is built from 13 residues. The CDR3 DNA reads as TGTGCCAACCGGCCGGGACAGGGGTTTGGCTACACCTTC. This codes for CANRPGQGFGYTF.

This clonotype was seen many times. This chain connects TRBV6-5 to TRBJ2-1; TRBD2 matches 9 bases. Germline loops: CDR1 MNHEY, CDR2 SVGAGI. The CDR3 has 16 residues. V was clipped by 5 bases and J by 8 bases; unmatched bases: 13. The CDR3 loop reads CASSISGGSGSDEQFF. In DNA form, the CDR3 reads TGTGCCAGCAGTATTAGCGGGGGCAGTGGTTCGGATGAGCAGTTCTTC.

There are a few counts of this clonotype. This chain uses TRBV7-3 with TRBJ2-5; the D is unclear. The CDR3 sequence is 15 residues long. The germline V gene encodes CDR1 SGHTA and CDR2 FQGTGA. The V end lost 0 bases, the J end lost 5 bases, and 13 bases lay between the germline ends. CDR3 bases: TGTGCCAGCAGCTTAACTGACAACCCTGGGGAGACCCAGTACTTC. It yields the protein CASSLTDNPGETQYF. The full variable domain, in which reference TRBV7-3 and TRBJ2-5 provide the parts outside the CDR3, is GAGVSQTPSNKVTEKGKYVELRCDPISGHTALYWYRQSLGQGPEFLIYFQGTGAADDSGLPNDRFFAVRPEGSVSTLKIQRTERGDSAVYLCASSLTDNPGETQYFGPGTRLLVL.

This clonotype was observed many times. The DNA for the CDR3 is TGCAGTGCTAGGTCAGGGAGTTCACCCCTCCACTTT. Its protein is CSARSGSSPLHF. V gene TRBV20-1 combines with J gene TRBJ1-6; D perhaps matches TRBD1 (5 bases). Trimming took off 3 bases at V and 9 bases at J, with 9 bases between the two ends. Germline V gene sequence: CDR1 DFQATT, CDR2 SNEGSKA (reference sequence). The CDR3 has 12 residues.

This clonotype was recorded many times. V and J are TRBV20-1 and TRBJ2-7; 9 nucleotides line up with TRBD1. CDR3 length: 11 residues. Losses at the gene ends were 5 bases for V and 5 bases for J; bases not matched to a gene: 1. CDR1 DFQATT and CDR2 SNEGSKA come from the germline V gene (reference sequence). The CDR3 DNA reads as TGCAGTGCTTGGACAGGGGACGAGCAGTACTTC. Protein product: CSAWTGDEQYF.

This clonotype was recorded at least ten times. The V and J genes are TRBV5-1 and TRBJ2-5, with D possibly being TRBD1 (5 bases). The CDR3 loop spans 13 amino acids. Germline CDR1 SGHRS, CDR2 YFSETQ. Trimming left V 4 bases short and J 6 bases short, with 13 bases between. CDR3 sequence: CASSPGRAKTQYF. The CDR3 region has the DNA TGCGCCAGCAGCCCCGGCAGGGCAAAGACCCAGTACTTC.

This chain connects TRBV6-2 or TRBV6-3 to TRBJ2-5, with unresolved D. The CDR3 runs 14 residues. The germline gives CDR1 MNHEY, CDR2 SVGEGT. Between the trimmed V and J ends, which lost 0 bases and 1 base, there was a span of 6 bases. CDR3 loop: CASSYSQVQETQYF. The CDR3 region has the DNA TGTGCCAGCAGTTACTCGCAAGTCCAAGAGACCCAGTACTTC.

V usage is TRBV5-1 and J usage is TRBJ1-6, with a tentative D call TRBD1 (6 bases). Germline V lookup: CDR1 SGHRS, CDR2 YFSETQ. The V end was cut by 0 bases, the J end by 10 bases, with 11 bases between. The CDR3 extends over 14 amino acids. The CDR3 protein is CASSLDRVQSPLHF. For the CDR3, the DNA is TGCGCCAGCAGCTTGGACAGGGTGCAATCACCCCTCCACTTT.